Each of the 26 T cell receptor beta chains below was sequenced from the same sample in a study of regulatory T cells in long-lasting Graves disease. The time point is: newly diagnosed GD, antithyroid drugs for less than 3 months. Following extraction of RNA from PBMCs, that RNA was used to make the TCR library. The authors built TCR beta libraries using iRepertoire HTBI primers and Arm-PCR of CDR3 regions. Each CDR3 protein gets one entry after TCRdb re-called the multiplex PCR reads with MiXCR. The sample includes some 250,000 distinct CDR3 sequences, about 18% of them seen just once. A further study also used this sample, focusing on T cells in Graves' hyperthyroidism and ophthalmopathy.

Material: peripheral blood mononuclear cells (PBMCs), obtained at new diagnosis, from a patient treated with antithyroid drugs. The source of these receptors is a woman aged 25-40 years with Graves disease.

This clonotype was observed many times. The rearrangement uses TRBV6-5 and TRBJ2-2; 9 bases match TRBD2. Germline assignment: CDR1 MNHEY and CDR2 SVGAGI. After removal of 0 bases from V and 1 base from J, the junction contained 3 bases not matched to a gene. This CDR3 contains 17 residues. CDR3 sequence reads: CASSYSASGVNTGELFF. CDR3 sequence (DNA): TGTGCCAGCAGTTACTCGGCTAGCGGGGTGAACACCGGGGAGCTGTTTTTT.

In this sample, this clonotype turned up many times. The J gene is TRBJ1-5, the V gene TRBV3-1; D is unresolved. CDR1 and CDR2 from the germline V gene are LGHDT and YNNKEL (reference sequence). Trimming pared 1 base from V and 3 bases from J, leaving 13 bases between. CDR3 length: 16 amino acids. The DNA of the CDR3 is TGTGCCAGCAGCCAAGGATTCCAGCCGTACAATCAGCCCCAGCATTTT. Residues: CASSQGFQPYNQPQHF.

On this clonotype: This likely stems from a read error, as it lies one base from a far larger clone. The gene calls are TRBV7-2 and TRBJ1-1; D remains unclear. Germline CDR1 and CDR2: SGHTA and FQGNSA. CDR3 length: 13 residues. The CDR3 loop reads CASSQVMNAEAFF. The CDR3 coding sequence is TGTGCCAGCAGCCAAGTTATGAACGCTGAAGCTTTCTTT.

With regard to this clonotype: This may stem from a read error, because a much larger clone lies one nucleotide away. The chain couples TRBV4-1 to TRBJ2-7; D is undetermined. From germline, CDR1 is MGHRA and CDR2 YSYEKL. CDR3 size: 14 residues. V lost 4 bases and J lost 5, with 15 bases in between. In nucleotides, the CDR3 is TGCGCCAGCAGCCGAGTAACAGACACGAACGAGCAGTACTTC. Protein sequence: CASSRVTDTNEQYF.

This clonotype was observed a handful of times. The chain employs TRBV5-6 and TRBJ1-2, with D possibly TRBD1 on 5 matching bases. Trimming cost V 0 bases and J 7 bases, with 16 bases left between them. This CDR3 comprises 15 residues. Germline CDR1 is SGHDT and CDR2 is YYEEEE. The CDR3 is CASSLGGTGPGGYTF. The CDR3 bases are TGTGCCAGCAGCTTGGGGGGTACAGGCCCGGGTGGCTACACCTTC.

This clonotype was counted many times. The chain recombines TRBV10-2 with TRBJ2-5; 11 nucleotides agree with TRBD1. The ends lost 8 bases at V and 5 bases at J; junction bases unmatched: 7. The CDR3 spans 14 residues. Germline-derived CDR1 and CDR2 are WSHSY and SAAADI. This CDR3 is CASAPDRGLETQYF. The CDR3 coding sequence is TGCGCCAGCGCTCCGGACAGGGGGCTTGAGACCCAGTACTTC.

This chain uses TRBV9 with TRBJ2-2; tentatively, D is TRBD2 (6 bases). The CDR3 sequence is 15 residues long. Deletions cut 3 bases from V and 0 bases from J, with 9 bases between. Looked up from germline, CDR1 is SGDLS and CDR2 is YYNGEE. In DNA, the CDR3 is TGTGCCAGCAGCGGTAGCGGCACGAACACCGGGGAGCTGTTTTTT. Its protein product is CASSGSGTNTGELFF.

This clonotype was observed at least ten times. The genes are TRBV12-3 or TRBV12-4 and TRBJ1-1; TRBD1 matches at 8 bases. This CDR3 has 13 residues. Trimming took 6 bases from V and 5 from J; bases not matched to a gene: 5. The CDR3 here is CASSPTGETEAFF. The CDR3 DNA is TGTGCCAGCAGCCCGACAGGGGAAACTGAAGCTTTCTTT.

The J gene is TRBJ1-1, the V gene TRBV12-3 or TRBV12-4; no clear D gene. Between the trimmed V and J ends, which lost 3 bases and 0 bases, there was a span of 11 bases. CDR3 size: 15 residues. The CDR3 nucleotides read TGTGCCAGCAGTTTGCTTGGGCAGATGAACACTGAAGCTTTCTTT. Its protein product is CASSLLGQMNTEAFF.

This chain connects TRBV19 to TRBJ2-7; D is possibly TRBD2 (6 bases). The CDR3 sequence is 12 residues long. Germline V gives CDR1 LNHDA, CDR2 SQIVND (reference sequence). V gave up 7 bases and J gave up 3 bases, with 10 bases separating them. In nucleotides, the CDR3 is TGTGCCAGTACTATCGGGGGCTACGAGCAGTACTTC. Protein sequence: CASTIGGYEQYF.

About this clonotype: This could be a read error, since a much larger clone is one nucleotide away. The CDR3 is CSTRAGQGKPGELFF. The CDR3, as DNA: TGCAGTACTAGAGCCGGACAGGGGAAACCCGGGGAGCTGTTTTTT. The chain is built from TRBV20-1 and TRBJ2-2; TRBD1 agrees at 9 bases. Germline assignment: CDR1 DFQATT and CDR2 SNEGSKA (reference sequence). The CDR3 contains 15 residues.

The table lists this clonotype with many counts. The rearrangement joins TRBV20-1 to TRBJ2-1; 12 positions agree with TRBD2. Trimming removed 1 base from V and 7 bases from J; junction bases left unmatched: 5. Germline CDR1 is DFQATT and CDR2 is SNEGSKA (reference sequence). The CDR3 extends over 15 amino acids. The CDR3 reads CSARVLAGGINEQFF. The DNA for the CDR3 is TGCAGTGCTAGAGTACTAGCGGGGGGAATAAATGAGCAGTTCTTC.

This clonotype showed up many times. V gene TRBV3-1 combines with J gene TRBJ1-1; D is uncertain. Germline loops: CDR1 LGHDT, CDR2 YNNKEL (reference sequence). Deletions cut 3 bases from V and 2 bases from J, with 7 bases between. The CDR3 is 13 amino acids. The CDR3 sequence: CASSHADNTEAFF. CDR3 sequence (DNA): TGTGCCAGCAGCCACGCGGATAACACTGAAGCTTTCTTT.

This clonotype was counted at least ten times. V and J are TRBV11-1 and TRBJ2-1, with a possible D match to TRBD2 (6 bases). CDR1 SGHAT and CDR2 FQDESV come from the germline V gene (reference sequence). The CDR3 has 14 amino acids. Trimming removed 5 bases at V and 9 bases at J, with 17 bases between. CDR3 residues: CASSRRGFGSEQFF. The CDR3 DNA follows: TGTGCCAGCAGCCGACGGGGATTCGGGAGTGAGCAGTTCTTC.

In this sample, this clonotype turned up many times. This chain uses TRBV6-1 with TRBJ2-2; no firm D call. The CDR3 is 15 amino acids. Germline V gives CDR1 MNHNS, CDR2 SASEGT. V was clipped by 4 bases and J by 3 bases, with 12 bases between them. CDR3: CASSAIRTDTGELFF. The CDR3 DNA reads TGTGCCAGCAGTGCTATCAGGACCGACACCGGGGAGCTGTTTTTT.

This clonotype was recorded a few times. CDR3 in amino acids: CASSEIQETQYF. DNA of the CDR3: TGTGCCAGCAGCGAAATCCAAGAGACCCAGTACTTC. The chain couples TRBV7-9 to TRBJ2-5; no firm D call. Looked up from germline, CDR1 is SEHNR and CDR2 is FQNEAQ (reference sequence). The CDR3 consists of 12 residues. Trimming took off 5 bases at V and 1 base at J, with 5 bases between the two ends.

This clonotype occurred a few times. The gene calls are TRBV5-6 and TRBJ2-3; D unresolved. This CDR3 contains 11 residues. Trimming removed 3 bases from V and 8 bases from J, with 7 bases in between. CDR1 and CDR2 (germline): SGHDT, YYEEEE. The CDR3 reads CASSSSRTQYF. The CDR3 DNA reads TGTGCCAGCAGCTCGTCGCGTACGCAGTATTTT.

This clonotype occurred many times. The rearrangement links TRBV27 to TRBJ1-1; the D is unclear. Germline V gene data show CDR1 as MNHEY and CDR2 as SMNVEV (reference sequence). V lost 5 bases and J lost 8, with 18 bases in between. CDR3 size: 14 residues. In DNA form, the CDR3 reads TGTGCCAGCAGTCCGAGAGCCACGGGTATCGAAGCTTTCTTT. Amino acids: CASSPRATGIEAFF.

This clonotype has only a few counts. This chain uses TRBV4-1 with TRBJ2-7, with 11 bases lining up with TRBD2. The CDR3 contains 17 residues. Germline loops: CDR1 MGHRA, CDR2 YSYEKL. Trimming removed 4 bases from V and 3 bases from J; junction bases left unmatched: 11. The CDR3 sequence: CASSLKIGTSGGYEQYF. DNA for the CDR3: TGCGCCAGCAGCCTCAAGATAGGCACTAGCGGGGGCTACGAGCAGTACTTC.

This clonotype was recorded at least ten times. The rearrangement uses TRBV6-1 and TRBJ2-7; tentative D call: TRBD1 (6 bases). The CDR3 is 13 amino acids. The V end was cut by 6 bases, the J end by 8 bases, with 17 bases between. CDR1 is MNHNS, CDR2 SASEGT, per germline. The CDR3 region is CASRFSTGPKQYF. The CDR3 DNA follows: TGTGCCAGCAGGTTTTCGACAGGCCCTAAGCAGTACTTC.

This clonotype was recorded at least ten times. The V and J genes are TRBV6-2 or TRBV6-3 and TRBJ1-1; D gene ambiguous. The CDR3 is 13 residues long. CDR1 MNHEY and CDR2 SVGEGT come from the germline V gene. V dropped 5 bases and J dropped 5 bases, with 12 bases sitting between them. CDR3 residues: CASSEVYRTEAFF. CDR3 DNA: TGTGCCAGCAGTGAAGTCTATCGTACTGAAGCTTTCTTT.

In regard to this clonotype: A single base is all that separates this from a far larger clone, so a read error is likely. The V and J genes are TRBV20-1 and TRBJ2-1, with D perhaps TRBD1 or TRBD2 (7 bases each). Per germline, CDR1 DFQATT and CDR2 SNEGSKA (reference sequence). V was clipped by 0 bases and J by 10 bases, with 16 bases between them. This CDR3 region has 14 residues. CDR3 region: CSARERGRGREQFF. In nucleotides, the CDR3 is TGCAGTGCTAGAGAGAGGGGGCGGGGGCGCGAGCAGTTCTTC.

A single count supports this clonotype. A much larger clone is a single base away; this may be a read error. The chain's CDR3 is CASSQQGASRELFF. In nucleotides, the CDR3 is TGTGCCAGCAGTCAACAGGGGGCTAGTAGGGAACTGTTTTTT. The chain combines TRBV6-2 or TRBV6-3 with TRBJ1-4; TRBD1 aligns across 9 bases. From germline, CDR1 is MNHEY and CDR2 SVGEGT. With V trimmed by 5 bases and J by 12 bases, 10 bases remained unmatched. The CDR3 runs 14 residues.

This clonotype showed up many times. The rearrangement uses TRBV5-5 and TRBJ2-5, with D unclear. V was shortened by 2 bases and J by 5 bases, with 13 bases between the two germline ends. This CDR3 region has 14 residues. Per the germline V gene, CDR1 is SGHKS and CDR2 is YYEKEE (reference sequence). CDR3 protein: CASSFMTLQETQYF. The CDR3 coding sequence is TGTGCCAGCAGCTTTATGACACTCCAGGAGACCCAGTACTTC.

This clonotype was picked up many times. The rearrangement links TRBV9 to TRBJ1-1; no reliable D call. The CDR3 loop spans 14 amino acids. V was shortened by 0 bases and J by 0 bases, with 6 bases between the two germline ends. In germline, CDR1 is SGDLS, CDR2 YYNGEE. CDR3 loop: CASSVASMNTEAFF. The CDR3 DNA reads as TGTGCCAGCAGCGTAGCCTCAATGAACACTGAAGCTTTCTTT.

This clonotype was detected ten times or more. The V and J genes are TRBV4-1 and TRBJ2-7; D is perhaps TRBD1 (5 bases). V shed 0 bases and J shed 0 bases, with 12 bases lying between them. The germline V gene encodes CDR1 MGHRA and CDR2 YSYEKL. The CDR3 covers 16 residues. CDR3 bases: TGCGCCAGCAGCCAAGACCAGGGCCCAACCTCCTACGAGCAGTACTTC. It yields the protein CASSQDQGPTSYEQYF.